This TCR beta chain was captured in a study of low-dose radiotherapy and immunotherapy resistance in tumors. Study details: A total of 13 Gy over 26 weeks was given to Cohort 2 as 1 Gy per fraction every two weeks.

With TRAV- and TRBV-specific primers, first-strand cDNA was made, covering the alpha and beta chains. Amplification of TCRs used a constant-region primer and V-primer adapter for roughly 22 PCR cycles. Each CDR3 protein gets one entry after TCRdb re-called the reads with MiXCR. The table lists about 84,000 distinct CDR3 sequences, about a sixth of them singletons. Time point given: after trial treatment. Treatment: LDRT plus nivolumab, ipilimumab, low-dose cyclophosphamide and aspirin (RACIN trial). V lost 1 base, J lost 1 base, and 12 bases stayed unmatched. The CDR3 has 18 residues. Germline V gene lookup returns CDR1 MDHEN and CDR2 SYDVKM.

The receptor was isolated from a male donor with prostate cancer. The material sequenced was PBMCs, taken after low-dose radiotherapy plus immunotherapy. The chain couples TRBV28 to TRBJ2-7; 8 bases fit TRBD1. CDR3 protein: CASSLYGARTGRSYEQYF. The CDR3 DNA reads TGTGCCAGCAGTTTATATGGTGCCCGGACAGGGCGATCCTACGAGCAGTACTTC.